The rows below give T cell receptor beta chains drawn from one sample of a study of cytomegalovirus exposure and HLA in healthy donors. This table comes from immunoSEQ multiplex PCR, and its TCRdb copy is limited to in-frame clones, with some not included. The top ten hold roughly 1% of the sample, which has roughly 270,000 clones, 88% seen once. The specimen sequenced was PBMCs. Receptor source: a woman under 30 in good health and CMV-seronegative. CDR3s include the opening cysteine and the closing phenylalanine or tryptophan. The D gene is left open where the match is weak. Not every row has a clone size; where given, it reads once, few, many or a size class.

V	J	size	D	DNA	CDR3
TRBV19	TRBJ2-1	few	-	TGTGCCAGTAGTACCGACATTTACAATGAGCAGTTCTTC	CASSTDIYNEQFF
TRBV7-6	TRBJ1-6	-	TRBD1	TGTGCCAGCAGCTTAGGACAGGGTGGTTCACCCCTCCACTTT	CASSLGQGGSPLHF
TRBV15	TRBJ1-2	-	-	TGTGCCACCAGCTACGACAGGAGCACGGGCTACACCTTC	CATSYDRSTGYTF
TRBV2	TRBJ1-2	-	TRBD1	TGTGCCAGCAGTTCTACGGACAGGGCCTTTGACTATGGCTACACCTTC	CASSSTDRAFDYGYTF
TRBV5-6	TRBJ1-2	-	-	TGTGCCAGCAGCGAACCGGGACACCCGGACGGAGGCTACACCTTC	CASSEPGHPDGGYTF
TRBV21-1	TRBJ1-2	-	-	TGTGCCAGCACCAACAGGGGTGGCTACACCTTC	CASTNRGGYTF
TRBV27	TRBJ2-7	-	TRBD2	TGTGCCAGCAGTTTATGGGAGGGCTACGAGCAGTACTTC	CASSLWEGYEQYF
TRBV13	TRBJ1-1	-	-	TGTGCCAGCAGTTACCGGAGGTTGGGGACTGAAGCTTTCTTT	CASSYRRLGTEAFF
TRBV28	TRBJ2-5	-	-	TGTGCCAGCAGTTGGTCAAGGGGGTCCCGGACCCAGTACTTC	CASSWSRGSRTQYF
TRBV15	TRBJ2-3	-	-	TGTGCCACCAGCAGAGTAGGCGGGGCCGGCACAGATACGCAGTATTTT	CATSRVGGAGTDTQYF
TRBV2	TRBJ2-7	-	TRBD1	TGTGCCAGCAGTGAAACGGGACAGGGCCCCTACGAGCAGTACTTC	CASSETGQGPYEQYF
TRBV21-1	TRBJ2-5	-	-	TGTGCCAGCAGCCCTAGCGGACGAGAGACCCAGTACTTC	CASSPSGRETQYF
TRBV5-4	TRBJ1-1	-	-	TGTGCCAGCAGCTTTAGGGGAGGGAACACTGAAGCTTTCTTT	CASSFRGGNTEAFF
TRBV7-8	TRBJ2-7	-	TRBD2	TGTGCCAGCTCGAGAGGGGGTAGCGGGAAGGAGTGGTACTTC	CASSRGGSGKEWYF
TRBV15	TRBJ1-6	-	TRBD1	TGTGCCACCAGCAGACCATCCCGGGACAGTCGATCACCCCTCCACTTT	CATSRPSRDSRSPLHF
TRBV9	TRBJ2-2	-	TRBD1	TGTGCCAGCAGCGTAACACAGGGGGCTAACACCGGGGAGCTGTTTTTT	CASSVTQGANTGELFF
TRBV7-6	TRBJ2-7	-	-	TGTGCCAGCAGCGAGGGCTCCGGGACACAATACGAGCAGTACTTC	CASSEGSGTQYEQYF
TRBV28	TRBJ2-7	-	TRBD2	TGTGCCAGCAGATCCGGGGGGACGGAATCCTACGAGCAGTACTTC	CASRSGGTESYEQYF
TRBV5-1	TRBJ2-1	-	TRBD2	TGCGCCAGCAGCTTGGCGGGACTAGCAGCCGATGAGCAGTTCTTC	CASSLAGLAADEQFF
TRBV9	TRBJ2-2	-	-	TGTGCCAGCAGCGTAGAGCGAGCGACCAACACCGGGGAGCTGTTTTTT	CASSVERATNTGELFF